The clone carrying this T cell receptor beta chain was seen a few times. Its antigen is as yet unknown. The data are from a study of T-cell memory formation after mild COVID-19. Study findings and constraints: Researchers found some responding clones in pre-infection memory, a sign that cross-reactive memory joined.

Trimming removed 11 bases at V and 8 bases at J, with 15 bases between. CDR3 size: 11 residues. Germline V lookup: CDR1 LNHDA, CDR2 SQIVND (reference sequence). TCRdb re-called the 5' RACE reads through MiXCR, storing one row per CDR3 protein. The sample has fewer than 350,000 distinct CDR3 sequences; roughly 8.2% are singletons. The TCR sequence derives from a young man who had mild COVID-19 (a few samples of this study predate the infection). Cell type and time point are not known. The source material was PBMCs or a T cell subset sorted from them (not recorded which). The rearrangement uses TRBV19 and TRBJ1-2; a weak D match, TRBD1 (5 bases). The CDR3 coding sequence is TGTGCCTGTCGGCAGGGCGGCGGCTACACCTTC. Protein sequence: CACRQGGGYTF.